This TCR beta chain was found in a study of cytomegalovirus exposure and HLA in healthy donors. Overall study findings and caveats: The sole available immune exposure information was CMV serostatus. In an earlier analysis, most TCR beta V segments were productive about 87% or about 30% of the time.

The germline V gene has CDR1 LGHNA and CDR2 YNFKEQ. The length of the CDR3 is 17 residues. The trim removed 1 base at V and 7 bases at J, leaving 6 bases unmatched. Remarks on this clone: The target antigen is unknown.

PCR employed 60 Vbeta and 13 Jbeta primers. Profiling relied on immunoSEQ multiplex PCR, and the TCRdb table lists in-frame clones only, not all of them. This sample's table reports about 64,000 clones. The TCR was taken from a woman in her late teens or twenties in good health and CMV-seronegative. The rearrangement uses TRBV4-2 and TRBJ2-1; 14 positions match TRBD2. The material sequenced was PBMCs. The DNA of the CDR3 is TGTGCCAGCAGCCAAGGACTAGCGGGAGGGCCGGGTAATGAGCAGTTCTTC. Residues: CASSQGLAGGPGNEQFF.